This T cell receptor beta chain derives from a study of T-cell reconstitution after alpha-beta-depleted transplantation in children. The authors prepared the TCRbeta library with unique molecular identifiers. TCRdb analysed the PCR reads with MiXCR anew, one entry per CDR3 protein. The sample lists about 610,000 distinct CDR3 sequences; more than 9% were seen once. CDR1 and CDR2 from the germline V gene are SQVTM and ANQGSEA. The CDR3 has 10 residues. The V end was cut by 6 bases, the J end by 7 bases, with 9 bases between. This clonotype was detected a few times. The material was PBMCs from the stem cell graft donor, obtained from the stem cell graft. This TCR was sampled from a human donor who donated a stem cell graft to a child with acute myeloid leukemia. J is TRBJ2-5 and V is TRBV29-1; D gene unclear. The CDR3 here is CSVGEGTQYF. For the CDR3, the DNA is TGCAGCGTGGGTGAAGGGACCCAGTACTTC.